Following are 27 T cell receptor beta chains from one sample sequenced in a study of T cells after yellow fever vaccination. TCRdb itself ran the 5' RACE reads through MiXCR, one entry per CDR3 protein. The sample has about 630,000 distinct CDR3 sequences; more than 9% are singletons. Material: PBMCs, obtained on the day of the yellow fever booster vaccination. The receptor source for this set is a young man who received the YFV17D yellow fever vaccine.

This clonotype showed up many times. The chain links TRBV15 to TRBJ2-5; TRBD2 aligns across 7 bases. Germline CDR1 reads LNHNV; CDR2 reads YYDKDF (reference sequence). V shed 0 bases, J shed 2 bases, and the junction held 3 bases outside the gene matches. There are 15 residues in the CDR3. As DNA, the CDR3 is TGTGCCACCAGCAGAGAAACTAGCGCTCAAGAGACCCAGTACTTC. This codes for CATSRETSAQETQYF.

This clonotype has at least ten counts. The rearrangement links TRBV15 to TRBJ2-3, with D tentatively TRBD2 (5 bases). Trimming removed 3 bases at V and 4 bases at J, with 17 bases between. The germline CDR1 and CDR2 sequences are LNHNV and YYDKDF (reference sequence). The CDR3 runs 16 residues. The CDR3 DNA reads TGTGCCACCAGCAGTATGGACTCAGGAAGGTCAGATACGCAGTATTTT. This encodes CATSSMDSGRSDTQYF.

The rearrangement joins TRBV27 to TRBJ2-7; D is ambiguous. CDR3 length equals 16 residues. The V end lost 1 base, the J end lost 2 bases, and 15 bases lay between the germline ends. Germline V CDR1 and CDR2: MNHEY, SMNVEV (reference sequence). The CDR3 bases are TGTGCCAGCAGTTTATGCTGTACCAGTTTCCCCTACGAGCAGTACTTC. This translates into CASSLCCTSFPYEQYF.

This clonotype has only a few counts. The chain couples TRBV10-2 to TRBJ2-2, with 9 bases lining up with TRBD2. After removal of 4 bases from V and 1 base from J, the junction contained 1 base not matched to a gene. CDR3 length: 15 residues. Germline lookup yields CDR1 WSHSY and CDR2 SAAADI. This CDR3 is CASSAAGGNTGELFF. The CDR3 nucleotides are TGCGCCAGCAGTGCAGCGGGGGGGAACACCGGGGAGCTGTTTTTT.

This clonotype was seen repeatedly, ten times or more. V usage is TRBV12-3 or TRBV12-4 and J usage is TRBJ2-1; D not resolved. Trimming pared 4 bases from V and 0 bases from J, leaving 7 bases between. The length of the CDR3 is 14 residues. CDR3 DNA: TGTGCCAGCAGTTACCGGATCTCCTACAATGAGCAGTTCTTC. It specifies CASSYRISYNEQFF.

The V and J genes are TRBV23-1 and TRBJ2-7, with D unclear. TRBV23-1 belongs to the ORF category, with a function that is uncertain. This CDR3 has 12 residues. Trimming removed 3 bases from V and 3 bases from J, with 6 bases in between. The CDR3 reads CASSHMRYEQYF. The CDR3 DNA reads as TGCGCCAGCAGTCACATGCGCTACGAGCAGTACTTC.

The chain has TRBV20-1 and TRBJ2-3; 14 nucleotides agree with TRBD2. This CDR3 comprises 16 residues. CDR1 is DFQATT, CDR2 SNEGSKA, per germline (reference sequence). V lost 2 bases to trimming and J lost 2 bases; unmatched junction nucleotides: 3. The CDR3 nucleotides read TGCAGTGCTAGACGGGGACTAGCGGGAGCCACAGATACGCAGTATTTT. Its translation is CSARRGLAGATDTQYF.

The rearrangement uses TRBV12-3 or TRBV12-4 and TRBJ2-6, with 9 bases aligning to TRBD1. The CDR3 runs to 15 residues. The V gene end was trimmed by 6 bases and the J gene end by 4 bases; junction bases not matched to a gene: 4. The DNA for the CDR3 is TGTGCCAGCAGGGGACAGGGATCCGGGGCCAACGTCCTGACTTTC. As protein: CASRGQGSGANVLTF.

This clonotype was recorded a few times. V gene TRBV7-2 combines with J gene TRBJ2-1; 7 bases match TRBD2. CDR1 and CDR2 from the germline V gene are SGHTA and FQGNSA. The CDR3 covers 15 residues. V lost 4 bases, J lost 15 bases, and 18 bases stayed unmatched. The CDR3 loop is CASSSFFAGALGMFF. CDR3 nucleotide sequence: TGTGCCAGCAGCTCCTTTTTTGCGGGAGCCCTGGGCATGTTCTTC.

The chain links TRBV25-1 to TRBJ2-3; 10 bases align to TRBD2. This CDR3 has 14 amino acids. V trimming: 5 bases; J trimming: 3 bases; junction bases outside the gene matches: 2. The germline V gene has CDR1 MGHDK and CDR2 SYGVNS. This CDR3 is CASSQTSGTDTQYF. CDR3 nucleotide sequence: TGTGCCAGCAGTCAGACTAGCGGGACAGATACGCAGTATTTT. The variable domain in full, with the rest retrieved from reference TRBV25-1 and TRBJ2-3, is EADIYQTPRYLVIGTGKKITLECSQTMGHDKMYWYQQDPGMELHLIHYSYGVNSTEKGDLSSESTVSRIRTEHFPLTLESARPSHTSQYLCASSQTSGTDTQYFGPGTRLTVL.

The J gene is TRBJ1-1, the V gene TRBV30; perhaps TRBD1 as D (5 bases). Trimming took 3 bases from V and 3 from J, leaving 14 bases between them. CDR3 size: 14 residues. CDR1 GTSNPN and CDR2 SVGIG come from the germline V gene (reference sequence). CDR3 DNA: TGTGCCTGGAGCCGGGACGGCCTGGACACTGAAGCTTTCTTT. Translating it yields CAWSRDGLDTEAFF.

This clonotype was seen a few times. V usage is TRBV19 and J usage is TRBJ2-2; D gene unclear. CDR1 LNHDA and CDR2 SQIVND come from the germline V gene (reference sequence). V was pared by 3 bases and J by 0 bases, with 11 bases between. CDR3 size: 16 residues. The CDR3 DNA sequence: TGTGCCAGTAGTATTTTAGAAGTCGCGAACACCGGGGAGCTGTTTTTT. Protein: CASSILEVANTGELFF.

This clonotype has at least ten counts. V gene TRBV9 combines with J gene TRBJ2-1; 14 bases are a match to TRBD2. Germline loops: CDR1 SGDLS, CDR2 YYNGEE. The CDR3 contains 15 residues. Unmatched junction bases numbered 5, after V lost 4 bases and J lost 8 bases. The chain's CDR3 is CASSLGTSGRDEQFF. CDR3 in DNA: TGTGCCAGCAGCCTCGGGACTAGCGGGAGAGATGAGCAGTTCTTC. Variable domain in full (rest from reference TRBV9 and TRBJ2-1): DSGVTQTPKHLITATGQRVTLRCSPRSGDLSVYWYQQSLDQGLQFLIQYYNGEERAKGNILERFSAQQFPDLHSELNLSSLELGDSALYFCASSLGTSGRDEQFFGPGTRLTVL.

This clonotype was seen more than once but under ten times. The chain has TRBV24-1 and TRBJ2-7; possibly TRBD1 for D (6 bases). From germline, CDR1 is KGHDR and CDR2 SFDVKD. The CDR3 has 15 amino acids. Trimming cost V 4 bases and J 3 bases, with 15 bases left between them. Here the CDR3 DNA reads TGTGCCACCAGTGACCCTCTGACAGGAGACTACGAGCAGTACTTC. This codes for CATSDPLTGDYEQYF.

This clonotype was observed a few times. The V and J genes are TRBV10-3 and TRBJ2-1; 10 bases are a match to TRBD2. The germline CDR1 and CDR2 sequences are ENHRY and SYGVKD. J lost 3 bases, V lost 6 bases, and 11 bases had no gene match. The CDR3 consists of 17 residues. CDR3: CAISFGSAGGSYNEQFF. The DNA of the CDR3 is TGTGCCATCAGCTTCGGCTCAGCGGGAGGGAGCTACAATGAGCAGTTCTTC.

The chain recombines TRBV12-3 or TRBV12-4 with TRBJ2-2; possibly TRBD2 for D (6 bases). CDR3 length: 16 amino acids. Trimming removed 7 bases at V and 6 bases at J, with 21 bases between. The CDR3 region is CASTHTGGARAGELFF. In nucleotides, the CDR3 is TGTGCCAGCACTCACACAGGAGGGGCGAGAGCCGGGGAGCTGTTTTTT.

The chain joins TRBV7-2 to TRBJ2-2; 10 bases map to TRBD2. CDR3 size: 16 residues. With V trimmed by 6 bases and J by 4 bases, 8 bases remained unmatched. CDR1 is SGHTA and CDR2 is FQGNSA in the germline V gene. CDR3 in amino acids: CASRTGLAEPTGELFF. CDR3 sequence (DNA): TGTGCCAGCAGAACCGGACTAGCGGAGCCCACCGGGGAGCTGTTTTTT.

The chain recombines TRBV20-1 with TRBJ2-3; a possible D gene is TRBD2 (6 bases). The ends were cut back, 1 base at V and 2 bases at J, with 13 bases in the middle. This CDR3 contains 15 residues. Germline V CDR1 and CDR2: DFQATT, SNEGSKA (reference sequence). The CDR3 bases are TGCAGTGCTAGAGGCCCGGGACTCGCCACAGATACGCAGTATTTT. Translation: CSARGPGLATDTQYF.

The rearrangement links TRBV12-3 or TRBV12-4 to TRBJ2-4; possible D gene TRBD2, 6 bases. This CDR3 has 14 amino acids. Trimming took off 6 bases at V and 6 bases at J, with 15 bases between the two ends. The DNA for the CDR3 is TGTGCCAGCAGGCCAAACGGGGGAGGAAACATTCAGTACTTC. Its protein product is CASRPNGGGNIQYF.

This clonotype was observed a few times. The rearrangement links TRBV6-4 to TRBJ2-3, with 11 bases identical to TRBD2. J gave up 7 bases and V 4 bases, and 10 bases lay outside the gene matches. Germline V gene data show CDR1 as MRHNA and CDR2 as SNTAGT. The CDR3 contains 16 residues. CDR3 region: CASSALAGGAPNTQYF. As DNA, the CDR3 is TGTGCCAGCAGTGCTTTAGCGGGAGGGGCTCCGAATACGCAGTATTTT.

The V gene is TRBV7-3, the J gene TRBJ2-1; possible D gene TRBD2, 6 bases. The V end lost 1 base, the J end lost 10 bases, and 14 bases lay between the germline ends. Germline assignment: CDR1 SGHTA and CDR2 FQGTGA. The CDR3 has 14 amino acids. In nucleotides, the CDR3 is TGTGCCAGCAGCTTAAGGGGACTGGATCGAGAGCAGTTCTTC. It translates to CASSLRGLDREQFF.

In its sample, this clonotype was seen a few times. CDR3 bases: TGCGCCAGCAGCCCTAGCCCTAGCGGGAGGACCTCCTACAATGAGCAGTTCTTC. This gives the protein CASSPSPSGRTSYNEQFF. The chain links TRBV4-3 to TRBJ2-1; 11 nucleotides line up with TRBD2. CDR1 and CDR2 from the germline V gene are LGHNA and YSLEER. The CDR3 spans 18 residues. V lost 4 bases, J lost 0 bases, and 8 bases stayed unmatched.

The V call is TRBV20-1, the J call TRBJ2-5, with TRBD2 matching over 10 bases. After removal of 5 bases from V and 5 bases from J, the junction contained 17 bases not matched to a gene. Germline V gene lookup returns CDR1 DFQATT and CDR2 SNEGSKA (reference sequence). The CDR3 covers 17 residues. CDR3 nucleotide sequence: TGCAGTGCTGGGAGGAGACCGGGACTAGCGTCCAGGGAGACCCAGTACTTC. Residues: CSAGRRPGLASRETQYF.

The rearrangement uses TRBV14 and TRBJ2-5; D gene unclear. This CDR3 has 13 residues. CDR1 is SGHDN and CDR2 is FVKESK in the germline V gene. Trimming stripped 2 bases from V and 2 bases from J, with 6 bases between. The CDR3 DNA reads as TGTGCCAGCAGCCAACTATATCAAGAGACCCAGTACTTC. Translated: CASSQLYQETQYF.

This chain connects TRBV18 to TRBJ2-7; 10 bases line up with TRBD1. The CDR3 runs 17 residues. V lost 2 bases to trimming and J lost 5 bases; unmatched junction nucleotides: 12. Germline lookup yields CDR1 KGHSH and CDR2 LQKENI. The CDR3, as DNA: TGTGCCAGCTCACCATTGGATCCGGGACAGGGGTGGGACGAGCAGTACTTC. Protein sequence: CASSPLDPGQGWDEQYF.

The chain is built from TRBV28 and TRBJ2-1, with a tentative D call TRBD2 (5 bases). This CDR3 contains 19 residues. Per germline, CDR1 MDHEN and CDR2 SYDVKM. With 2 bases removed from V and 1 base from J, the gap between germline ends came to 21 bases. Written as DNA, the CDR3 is TGTGCCAGCAGTTTACGGGGTGGTGTTACCTCCTCATCCTACAATGAGCAGTTCTTC. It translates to CASSLRGGVTSSSYNEQFF.

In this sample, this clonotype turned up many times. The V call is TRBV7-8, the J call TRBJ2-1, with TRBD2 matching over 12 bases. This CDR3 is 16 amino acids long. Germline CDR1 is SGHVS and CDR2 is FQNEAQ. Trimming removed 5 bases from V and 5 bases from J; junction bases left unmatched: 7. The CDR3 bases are TGTGCCAGCAGCGCCGGACTAGCGGGAATCGACAATGAGCAGTTCTTC. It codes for CASSAGLAGIDNEQFF.